The present TCR beta chain was sequenced within a study of blood T cell repertoires in COVID-19. About the study: The cDNA or gDNA used as material had been derived from T cells, B-cell-depleted T cells, or PBMCs.

The CDR3 has 10 residues. Germline CDR1 is DFQATT and CDR2 is SNEGSKA (reference sequence). V dropped 3 bases and J dropped 13 bases, with 10 bases sitting between them. Those who participated ranged in age from roughly 18 to 89 years and resided in 20 to 30 US areas. Grouping used clinical history reported by participants in a survey and questionnaire. Original analysis: Amplification with reference gene primers provided the estimates of nucleated cell counts. Repertoires were generated with immunoSEQ multiplex PCR, while TCRdb's copy carries only in-frame clones and drops some. D and trimming come from the DNA, and the V and J calls and clone size come from that table. The sample has fewer than 350,000 clones; around nine tenths are singletons.

The J gene is TRBJ2-1, the V gene TRBV20-1; D is possibly TRBD1 (6 bases). The clonotype comes from a woman aged 40-49 years who had recovered from COVID-19. Input material: PBMCs or T cells enriched from blood (not recorded which). CDR3 coding DNA: TGCAGTGCTAGTAGGGGGTACCAGTTCTTC. Translated, it gives CSASRGYQFF.